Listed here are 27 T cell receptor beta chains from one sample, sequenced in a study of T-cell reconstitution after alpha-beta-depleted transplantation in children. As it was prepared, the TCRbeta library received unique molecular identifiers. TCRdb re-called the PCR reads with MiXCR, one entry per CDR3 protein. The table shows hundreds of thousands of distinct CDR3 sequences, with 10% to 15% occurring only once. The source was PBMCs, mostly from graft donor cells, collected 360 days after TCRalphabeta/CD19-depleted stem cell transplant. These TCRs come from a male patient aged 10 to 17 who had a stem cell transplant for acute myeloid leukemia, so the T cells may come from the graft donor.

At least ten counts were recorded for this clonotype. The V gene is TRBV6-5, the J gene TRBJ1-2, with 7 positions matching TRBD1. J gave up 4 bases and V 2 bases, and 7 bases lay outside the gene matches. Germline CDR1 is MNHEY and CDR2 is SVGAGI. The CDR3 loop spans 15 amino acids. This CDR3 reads CASSYPQGKVYGYTF. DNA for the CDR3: TGTGCCAGCAGTTACCCACAGGGGAAGGTCTATGGCTACACCTTC.

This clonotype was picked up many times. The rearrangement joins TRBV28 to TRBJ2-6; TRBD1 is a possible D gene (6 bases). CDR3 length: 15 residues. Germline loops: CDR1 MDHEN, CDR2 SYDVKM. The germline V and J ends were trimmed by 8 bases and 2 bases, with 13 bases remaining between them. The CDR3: CASDVGGAGANVLTF. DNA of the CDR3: TGTGCCAGCGATGTAGGGGGTGCTGGGGCCAACGTCCTGACTTTC.

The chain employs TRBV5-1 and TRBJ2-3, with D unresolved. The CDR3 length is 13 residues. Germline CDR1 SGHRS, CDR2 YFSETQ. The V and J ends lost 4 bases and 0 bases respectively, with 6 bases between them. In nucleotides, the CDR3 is TGCGCCAGCAGCCAACAGAGCACAGATACGCAGTATTTT. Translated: CASSQQSTDTQYF.

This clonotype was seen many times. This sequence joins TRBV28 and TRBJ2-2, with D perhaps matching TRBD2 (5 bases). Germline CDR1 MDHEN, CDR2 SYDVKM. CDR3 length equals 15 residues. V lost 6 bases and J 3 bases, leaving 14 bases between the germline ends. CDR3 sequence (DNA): TGTGCCAGCAGGCAGGAGGCACTTTACACCGGGGAGCTGTTTTTT. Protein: CASRQEALYTGELFF.

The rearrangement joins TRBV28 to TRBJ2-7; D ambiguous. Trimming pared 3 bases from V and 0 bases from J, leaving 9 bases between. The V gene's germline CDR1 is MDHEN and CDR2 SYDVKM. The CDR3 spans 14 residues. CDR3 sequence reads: CASSFPVGSYEQYF. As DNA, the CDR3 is TGTGCCAGCAGTTTCCCGGTGGGCTCCTACGAGCAGTACTTC. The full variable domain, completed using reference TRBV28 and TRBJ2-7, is DVKVTQSSRYLVKRTGEKVFLECVQDMDHENMFWYRQDPGLGLRLIYFSYDVKMKEKGDIPEGYSVSREKKERFSLILESASTNQTSMYLCASSFPVGSYEQYFGPGTRLTVT.

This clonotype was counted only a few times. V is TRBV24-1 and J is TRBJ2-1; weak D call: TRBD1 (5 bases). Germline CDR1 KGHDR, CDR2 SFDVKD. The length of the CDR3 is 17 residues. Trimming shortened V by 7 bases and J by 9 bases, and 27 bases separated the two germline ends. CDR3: CATRSGLGLEVCPEQFF. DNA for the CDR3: TGTGCCACCAGGTCCGGCCTGGGGCTAGAAGTTTGTCCTGAGCAGTTCTTC.

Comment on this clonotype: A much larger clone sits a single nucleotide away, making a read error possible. DNA of the CDR3: TGCGCCAGCGGCCTTACAGGGACAGGCATCTACGAGCAGTACTTC. The encoded protein is CASGLTGTGIYEQYF. The chain recombines TRBV5-1 with TRBJ2-7; 8 bases match TRBD1. This CDR3 comprises 15 residues. CDR1 and CDR2 (germline): SGHRS, YFSETQ. V lost 7 bases and J lost 3; bases outside the gene matches: 12. Using reference TRBV5-1 and TRBJ2-7 for the parts outside the CDR3, the full variable domain is KAGVTQTPRYLIKTRGQQVTLSCSPISGHRSVSWYQQTPGQGLQFLFEYFSETQRNKGNFPGRFSGRQFSNSRSEMNVSTLELGDSALYLCASGLTGTGIYEQYFGPGTRLTVT.

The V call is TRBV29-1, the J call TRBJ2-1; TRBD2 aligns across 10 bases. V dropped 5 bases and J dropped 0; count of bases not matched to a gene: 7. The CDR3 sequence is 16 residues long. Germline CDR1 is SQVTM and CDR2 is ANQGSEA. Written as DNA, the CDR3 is TGCAGCGTTAGAGCGGGAGGGCCGAGCTCCTACAATGAGCAGTTCTTC. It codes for CSVRAGGPSSYNEQFF.

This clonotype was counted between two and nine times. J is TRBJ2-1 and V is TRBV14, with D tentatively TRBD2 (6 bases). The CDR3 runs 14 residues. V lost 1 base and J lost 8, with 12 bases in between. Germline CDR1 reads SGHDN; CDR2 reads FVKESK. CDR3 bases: TGTGCCAGCAGCCAAGTGAGGGGAGGCTATGAGCAGTTCTTC. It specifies CASSQVRGGYEQFF.

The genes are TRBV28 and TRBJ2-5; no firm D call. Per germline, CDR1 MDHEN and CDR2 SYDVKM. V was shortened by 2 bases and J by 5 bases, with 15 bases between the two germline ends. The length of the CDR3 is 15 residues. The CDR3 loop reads CASSLGKRCGETQYF. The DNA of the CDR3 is TGTGCCAGCAGTTTAGGGAAGAGGTGTGGGGAGACCCAGTACTTC. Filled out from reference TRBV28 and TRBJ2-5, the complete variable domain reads DVKVTQSSRYLVKRTGEKVFLECVQDMDHENMFWYRQDPGLGLRLIYFSYDVKMKEKGDIPEGYSVSREKKERFSLILESASTNQTSMYLCASSLGKRCGETQYFGPGTRLLVL.

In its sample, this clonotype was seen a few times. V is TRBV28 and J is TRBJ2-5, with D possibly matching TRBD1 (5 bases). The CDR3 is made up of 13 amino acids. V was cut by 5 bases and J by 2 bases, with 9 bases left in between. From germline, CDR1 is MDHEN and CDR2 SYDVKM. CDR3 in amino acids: CASSTGPQETQYF. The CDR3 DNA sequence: TGTGCCAGCAGTACAGGACCGCAAGAGACCCAGTACTTC.

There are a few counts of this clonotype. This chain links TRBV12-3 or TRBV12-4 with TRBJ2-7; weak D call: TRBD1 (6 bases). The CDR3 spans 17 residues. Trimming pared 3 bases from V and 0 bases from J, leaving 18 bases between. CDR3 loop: CASSLFLTGQPSYEQYF. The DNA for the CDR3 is TGTGCCAGCAGTTTGTTCCTGACAGGCCAACCCTCCTACGAGCAGTACTTC.

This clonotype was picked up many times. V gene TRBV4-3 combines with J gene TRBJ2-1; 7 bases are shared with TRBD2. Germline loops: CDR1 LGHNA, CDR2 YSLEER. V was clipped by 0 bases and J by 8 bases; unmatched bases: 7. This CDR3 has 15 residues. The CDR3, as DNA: TGCGCCAGCAGCCAAGAAGGGCTAGCGGACGATGAGCAGTTCTTC. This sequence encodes CASSQEGLADDEQFF.

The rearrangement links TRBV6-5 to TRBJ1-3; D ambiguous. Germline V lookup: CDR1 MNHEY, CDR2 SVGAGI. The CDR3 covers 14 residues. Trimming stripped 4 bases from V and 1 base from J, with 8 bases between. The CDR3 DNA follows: TGTGCCAGCAGTTCCTTGGGATCTGGAAACACCATATATTTT. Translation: CASSSLGSGNTIYF.

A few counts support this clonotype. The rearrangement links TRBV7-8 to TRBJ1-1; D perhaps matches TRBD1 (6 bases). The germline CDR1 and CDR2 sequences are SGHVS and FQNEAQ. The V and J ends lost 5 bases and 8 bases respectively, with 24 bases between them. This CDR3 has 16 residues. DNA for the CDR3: TGTGCCAGCAGCCCTCGAACGATGACAGGATCCGGGGAAGCTTTCTTT. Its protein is CASSPRTMTGSGEAFF.

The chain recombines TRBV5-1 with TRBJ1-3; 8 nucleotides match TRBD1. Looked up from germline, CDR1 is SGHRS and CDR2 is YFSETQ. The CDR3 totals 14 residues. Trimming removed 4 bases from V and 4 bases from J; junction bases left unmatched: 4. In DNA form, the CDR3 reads TGCGCCAGCAGCACGACAGGGGAGGGAAACACCATATATTTT. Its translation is CASSTTGEGNTIYF.

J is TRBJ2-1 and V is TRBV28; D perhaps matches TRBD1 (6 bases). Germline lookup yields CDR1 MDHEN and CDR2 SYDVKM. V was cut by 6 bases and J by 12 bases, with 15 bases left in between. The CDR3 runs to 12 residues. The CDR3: CASRTGLRAQFF. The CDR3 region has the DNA TGTGCCAGCAGAACAGGGTTGAGGGCGCAGTTCTTC.

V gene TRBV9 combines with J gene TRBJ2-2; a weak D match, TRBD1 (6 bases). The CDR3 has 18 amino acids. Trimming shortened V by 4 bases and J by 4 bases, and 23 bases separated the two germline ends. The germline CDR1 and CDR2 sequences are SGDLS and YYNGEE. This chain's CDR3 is CASSFQQGKGSSTGELFF. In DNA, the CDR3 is TGTGCCAGCAGCTTCCAACAGGGAAAGGGTTCGAGCACCGGGGAGCTGTTTTTT.

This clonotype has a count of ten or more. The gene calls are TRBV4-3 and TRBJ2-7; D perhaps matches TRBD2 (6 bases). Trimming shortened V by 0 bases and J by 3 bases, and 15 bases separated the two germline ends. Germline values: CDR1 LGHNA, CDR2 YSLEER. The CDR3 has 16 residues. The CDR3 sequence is CASSQDRELSSYEQYF. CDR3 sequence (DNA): TGCGCCAGCAGCCAAGATCGGGAGCTTTCCAGCTACGAGCAGTACTTC.

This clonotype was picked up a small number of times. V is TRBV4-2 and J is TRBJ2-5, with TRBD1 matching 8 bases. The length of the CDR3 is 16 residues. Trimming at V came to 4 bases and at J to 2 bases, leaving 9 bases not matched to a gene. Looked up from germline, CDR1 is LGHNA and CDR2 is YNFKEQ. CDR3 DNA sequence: TGTGCCAGCAGCCGCCCGCGACAGGGGATTCAAGAGACCCAGTACTTC. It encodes CASSRPRQGIQETQYF.

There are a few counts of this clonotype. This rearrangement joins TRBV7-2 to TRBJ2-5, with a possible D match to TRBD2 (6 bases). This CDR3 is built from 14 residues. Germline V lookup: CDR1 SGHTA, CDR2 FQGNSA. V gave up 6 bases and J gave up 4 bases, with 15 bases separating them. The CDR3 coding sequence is TGTGCCAGCAGTTTGCGGGGCTTGGGAGAGACCCAGTACTTC. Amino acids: CASSLRGLGETQYF.

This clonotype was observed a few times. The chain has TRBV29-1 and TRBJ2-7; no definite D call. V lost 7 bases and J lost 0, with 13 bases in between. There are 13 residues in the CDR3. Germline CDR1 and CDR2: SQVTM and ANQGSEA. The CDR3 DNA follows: TGCAGCGCAGGACCGAGAAGCTCCTACGAGCAGTACTTC. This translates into CSAGPRSSYEQYF.

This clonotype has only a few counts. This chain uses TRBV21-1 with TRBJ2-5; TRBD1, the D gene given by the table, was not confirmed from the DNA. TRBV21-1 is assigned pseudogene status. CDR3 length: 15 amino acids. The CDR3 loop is CATPLGGAQEETQYF. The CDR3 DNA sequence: TGTGCCACCCCCCTGGGAGGGGCTCAGGAGGAGACCCAGTACTTC.

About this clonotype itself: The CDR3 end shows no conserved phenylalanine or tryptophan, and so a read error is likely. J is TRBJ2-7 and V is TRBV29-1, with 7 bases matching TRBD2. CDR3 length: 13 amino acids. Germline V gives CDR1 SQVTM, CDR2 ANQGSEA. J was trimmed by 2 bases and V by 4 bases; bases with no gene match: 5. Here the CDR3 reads CSVGGGNTYEQYL. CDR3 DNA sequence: TGCAGCGTTGGGGGGGGGAACACCTACGAGCAGTACCTC.

The DNA for the CDR3 is TGTGCCAGCAGCCCTTCGACTAGCGGGAGCACAGATACGCAGTATTTT. Protein product: CASSPSTSGSTDTQYF. The V gene is TRBV7-9, the J gene TRBJ2-3; 10 bases line up with TRBD2. CDR1 and CDR2 (germline): SEHNR, FQNEAQ (reference sequence). Unmatched junction bases numbered 5, after V lost 5 bases and J lost 0 bases. The length of the CDR3 is 16 residues.

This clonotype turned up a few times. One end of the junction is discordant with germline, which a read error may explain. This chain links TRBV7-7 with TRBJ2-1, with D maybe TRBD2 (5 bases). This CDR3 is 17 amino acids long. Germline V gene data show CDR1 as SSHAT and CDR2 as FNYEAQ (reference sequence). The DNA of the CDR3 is TGTGCTAGCAGCTTATTTACGGACTTCTCGTTTGGATCTGAGCAGTTCTTC. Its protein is CASSLFTDFSFGSEQFF.

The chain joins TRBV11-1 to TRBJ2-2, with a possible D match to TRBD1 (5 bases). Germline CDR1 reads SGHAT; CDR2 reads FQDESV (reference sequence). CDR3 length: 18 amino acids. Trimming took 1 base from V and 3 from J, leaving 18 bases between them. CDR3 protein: CASSLDQGWVGDTGELFF. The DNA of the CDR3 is TGTGCCAGCAGCTTAGACCAGGGTTGGGTCGGAGACACCGGGGAGCTGTTTTTT.